This T cell receptor (beta chain) was recorded in a study of blood T cell repertoires in COVID-19 (dated by TCRdb to between 2020 and 2021). General notes on the study: Samples covering the acute and convalescent phases of COVID-19 were provided by collaborators in the United States, Italy and Spain. HLA class I and class II types, where available, came from metadata supplied by the sample provider rather than from assay-based typing. Samples were obtained from the ongoing ImmuneRACE study (first 160 participants) and from about 1,300 subjects provided by 6 global collaborators. Sample metadata almost always included a de-identified subject ID, COVID-19 status, age in years and sex. Subjects who had been exposed to COVID-19, were actively infected with it, or had recovered from it provided the deeply sampled blood TCRbeta repertoires that made up the dataset. A freely available public database, intended as a resource for researchers studying the immune response to SARS-CoV-2, is where the repertoires were released. The prospective study material was composed of cDNA or gDNA derived from T cells, B-cell-depleted T cells, or PBMCs. What the research found in general, with its limitations: Clinical and demographic metadata were provided uncurated, with the amount varying by source and participant.

TCRbeta CDR3 regions were amplified from genomic DNA by means of the immunoSEQ Assay, a bias-controlled multiplex PCR. The source study handled its data this way. The number of nucleated cells in each sample was estimated from the amplification of reference gene primers within the assay. Sequence reads were collapsed and filtered to measure the absolute abundance of every unique TCRbeta CDR3 rearrangement. For each sample, productive Simpson clonality was calculated as the square root of Simpson's diversity index over productive rearrangements. TCRdb re-hosts the immuneACCESS table, in-frame sequences only. Its copies lack some clones; in the studies checked, an unresolved V gene accounts for under half of them, and the cause for the rest is not known. V, J and clone size are taken as reported in that table, and D and trimming were inferred from the DNA itself. This sample comprises approximately 110,000 clones, 92% of them detected only once. About 1.9% of the sample goes to the ten largest clones.

Notes on this clone: There is no known antigen for this receptor. No base quality values were provided; no much bigger clone lies one nucleotide off.

One collaborating source in Seattle enrolled patients during active infection and followed them longitudinally through the course of disease. Each collaborating institution followed its own protocols to collect whole blood in K2EDTA tubes. For TCRbeta analysis, collaborator samples were shipped as frozen whole blood, as isolated PBMCs, or as DNA extracted from either sample type. There are 14 amino acids in the CDR3, from cysteine to phenylalanine inclusive. Just CDR3 DNA is preserved here, 42 bases in frame from base 1. From the germline V gene (reference sequence), CDR1 is SEHNR and CDR2 is FQNEAQ. V is cut by 5 bases and J by 10 bases, and the space between the germline ends is 18 bases.

The chain is made from TRBV7-9 and TRBJ2-1; the best D guess is TRBD2, with 5 bases matching. The clonotype was recovered from a man between 45 and 60 years old with COVID-19, enrolled during active disease. Specimen: peripheral blood. The CDR3 sequence is CASSQELGFYEQFF. The nucleotide sequence is given as TGTGCCAGCAGCCAAGAACTAGGATTTTACGAGCAGTTCTTC.